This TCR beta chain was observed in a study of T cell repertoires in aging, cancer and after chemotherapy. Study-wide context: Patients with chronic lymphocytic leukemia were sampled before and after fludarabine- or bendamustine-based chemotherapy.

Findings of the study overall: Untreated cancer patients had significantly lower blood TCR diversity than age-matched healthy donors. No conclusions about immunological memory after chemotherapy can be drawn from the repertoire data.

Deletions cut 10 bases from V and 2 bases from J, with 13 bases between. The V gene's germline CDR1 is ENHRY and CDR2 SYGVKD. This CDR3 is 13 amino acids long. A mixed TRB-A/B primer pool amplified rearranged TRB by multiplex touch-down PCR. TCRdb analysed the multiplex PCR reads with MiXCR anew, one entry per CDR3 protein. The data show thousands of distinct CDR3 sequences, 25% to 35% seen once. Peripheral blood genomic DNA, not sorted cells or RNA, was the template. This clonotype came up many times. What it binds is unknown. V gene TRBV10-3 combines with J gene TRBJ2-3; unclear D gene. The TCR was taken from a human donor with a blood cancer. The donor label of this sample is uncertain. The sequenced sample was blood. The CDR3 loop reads CATAFGDTDTQYF. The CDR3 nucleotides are TGTGCCACCGCGTTCGGAGACACAGATACGCAGTATTTT.